These 7 T cell receptor beta chains originate from one sample sequenced in a study of CD8 T cells in Susac syndrome. cDNA came from about 0.5 to 1 ug RNA primed by random hexamers. Using its own MiXCR run on the immunoSEQ multiplex PCR reads, TCRdb lists one record per CDR3 protein. The sample carries 180,000 or so distinct CDR3 sequences, around 96% recorded once. The specimen was CD4+ T cells from PBMCs. The receptor source for this set is a human donor in good health.

The chain links TRBV4-2 to TRBJ2-7, with a tentative D call TRBD2 (6 bases). Germline values: CDR1 LGHNA, CDR2 YNFKEQ. V shed 1 base and J shed 6 bases, with 16 bases lying between them. The CDR3 length is 15 residues. Here the CDR3 DNA reads TGTGCCAGCAGCCAAGCGACTAGGTCTGGAACCGAGCAGTACTTC. It codes for CASSQATRSGTEQYF.

J is TRBJ1-1 and V is TRBV5-4, with a weak D call TRBD1 (5 bases). Deletions cut 2 bases from V and 0 bases from J, with 8 bases between. Germline CDR1 reads SGHNT; CDR2 reads YYREEE (reference sequence). This CDR3 has 14 amino acids. The CDR3 region has the DNA TGTGCCAGCAGCTTCCCGGGACTGAACACTGAAGCTTTCTTT. This translates into CASSFPGLNTEAFF.

CDR3 sequence: CATSRDPVFTYNEQFF. The DNA for the CDR3 is TGTGCCACCAGCAGAGATCCGGTTTTTACCTACAATGAGCAGTTCTTC. The V gene is TRBV15, the J gene TRBJ2-1, with no clear D. With 0 bases removed from V and 2 bases from J, the gap between germline ends came to 11 bases. Germline CDR1 LNHNV, CDR2 YYDKDF (reference sequence). The CDR3 runs to 16 residues.

V and J are TRBV6-2 or TRBV6-3 and TRBJ2-2; 8 bases are shared with TRBD1. J was trimmed by 4 bases and V by 4 bases; bases with no gene match: 5. The germline gives CDR1 MNHEY, CDR2 SVGEGT. The CDR3 is 15 amino acids. The CDR3 DNA sequence: TGTGCCAGCAGTTCCCGGACAGGGACCACCGGGGAGCTGTTTTTT. Protein: CASSSRTGTTGELFF.

This chain joins TRBV12-3 or TRBV12-4 and TRBJ2-1; 9 bases map to TRBD2. This CDR3 is built from 15 residues. V lost 5 bases, J lost 10 bases, and 12 bases stayed unmatched. CDR3 bases: TGTGCCAGCAGTCCGCGGGCTAGCGGGGTAGGGGAGCAGTTCTTC. Protein sequence: CASSPRASGVGEQFF.

This clonotype has just one count. The chain joins TRBV10-3 to TRBJ2-5, with D uncertain. CDR3 length equals 11 residues. The V gene's germline CDR1 is ENHRY and CDR2 SYGVKD. The V end lost 6 bases, the J end lost 2 bases, and 4 bases lay between the germline ends. CDR3 loop: CAISSQETQYF. The CDR3 DNA reads TGTGCCATCAGCTCGCAAGAGACCCAGTACTTC.

The chain recombines TRBV13 with TRBJ1-1; D unresolved. The CDR3 is 13 amino acids. Germline CDR1 and CDR2: PRHDT and FYEKMQ (reference sequence). The ends were cut back, 5 bases at V and 1 base at J, with 8 bases in the middle. The CDR3 region is CASSANKNTEAFF. CDR3 coding DNA: TGTGCCAGCAGCGCTAATAAGAACACTGAAGCTTTCTTT.